The following is a TCR beta chain sequence with its context. These data come from a study of control samples from healthy donors and cancer patients. This CDR3 has 16 amino acids. V gave up 1 base and J gave up 5 bases, with 16 bases separating them. The germline V gene encodes CDR1 SGHNT and CDR2 YYREEE (reference sequence). Produced via immunoSEQ multiplex PCR; TCRdb's table is partial and in-frame only. The sample has 78,000 or so clones, 84% seen once. This TCR came from a man aged 50-59 years in good health. Sequenced sample: blood. The J gene is TRBJ1-3, the V gene TRBV5-4, with D unresolved. The CDR3 nucleotides read TGTGCCAGCAGCTTGAGTGGGATGAATCTCAGAAACACCATATATTTT. Its protein product is CASSLSGMNLRNTIYF.